The clone carrying this T cell receptor (beta chain) came up a few times. The antigen remains undetermined. This entry belongs to a study of T cell responses to AZD1222 COVID-19 vaccine. Findings and caveats of the study: The donor cohort was predominantly white British with a female majority, and clonal diversity may have been underestimated. Two AZD1222 administrations were followed by greater Spike-specific TCR breadth and depth.

Looked up from germline, CDR1 is GTSNPN and CDR2 is SVGIG (reference sequence). This CDR3 is built from 16 residues. Trimming took off 4 bases at V and 0 bases at J, with 13 bases between the two ends. Assay used: immunoSEQ multiplex PCR; TCRdb lists only in-frame clones, some missing. The sample consists of about 120,000 clones, around 89% of them appearing once. This specimen consisted of peripheral blood, obtained on day 0 of MenACWY control vaccination. The source is an adult in good health. The V gene is TRBV30, the J gene TRBJ1-6; D ambiguous. The chain's CDR3 is CAWKGTSSSYNSPLHF. The CDR3 DNA follows: TGTGCCTGGAAGGGCACCTCCAGCTCCTATAATTCACCCCTCCACTTT.